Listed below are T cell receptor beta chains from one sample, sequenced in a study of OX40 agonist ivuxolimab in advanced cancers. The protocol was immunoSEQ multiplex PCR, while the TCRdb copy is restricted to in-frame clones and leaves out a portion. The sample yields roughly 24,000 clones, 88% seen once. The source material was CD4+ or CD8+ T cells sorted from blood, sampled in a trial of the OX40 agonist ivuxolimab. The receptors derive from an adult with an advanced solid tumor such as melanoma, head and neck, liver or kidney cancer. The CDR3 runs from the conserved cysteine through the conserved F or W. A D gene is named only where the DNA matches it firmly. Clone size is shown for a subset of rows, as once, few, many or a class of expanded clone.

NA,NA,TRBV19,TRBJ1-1,TGTGCCAGTAGTACCTGGGGCCGGGCGAACACTGAAGCTTTCTTT,CASSTWGRANTEAFF
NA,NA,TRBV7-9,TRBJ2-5,TGTGCCAGCAGGCCGACCGGCAGGGGAGAGACCCAGTACTTC,CASRPTGRGETQYF
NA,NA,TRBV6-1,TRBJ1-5,TGTGCCAGCAGTGAACGGGGTTTTGGTGATAGCAATCAGCCCCAGCATTTT,CASSERGFGDSNQPQHF
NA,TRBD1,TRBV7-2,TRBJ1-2,TGTGCCAGCAGCCAACGAGGGGACAGGGCCGCCGTCTACTATGGCTACACCTTC,CASSQRGDRAAVYYGYTF
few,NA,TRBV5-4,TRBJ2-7,TGTGCCAGCAGCTTCAGGGCCAACCCTTACGAGCAGTACTTC,CASSFRANPYEQYF
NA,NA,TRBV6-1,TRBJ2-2,TGTGCCAGCAGTACCAGGTTATCCGGGGAGCTGTTTTTT,CASSTRLSGELFF
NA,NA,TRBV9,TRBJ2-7,TGTGCCAGCAGCAAAGACAGGACCTACGAGCAGTACTTC,CASSKDRTYEQYF
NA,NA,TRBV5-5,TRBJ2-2,TGTGCCAGCAGTTGGTCAGGAGATCGGAACACCGGGGAGCTGTTTTTT,CASSWSGDRNTGELFF
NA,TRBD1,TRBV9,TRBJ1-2,TGTGCCAGCAGCGCTCAACCAGGACAGGCTAACTATGGCTACACCTTC,CASSAQPGQANYGYTF
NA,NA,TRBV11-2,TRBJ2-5,TGTGCCAGCACCTACAGTCCCGGGGCGGGGCAAGAGACCCAGTACTTC,CASTYSPGAGQETQYF
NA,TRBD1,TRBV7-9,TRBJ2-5,TGTGCCAGCAGCTCAACAGGGGGCGACGAGACCCAGTACTTC,CASSSTGGDETQYF
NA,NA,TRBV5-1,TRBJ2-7,TGCGCCAGCAGCTTGGGAAGTGGACTGTCTTCCTACGAGCAGTACTTC,CASSLGSGLSSYEQYF
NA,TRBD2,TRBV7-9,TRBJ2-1,TGTGCCAGCAGCTTAGAACTAGCGGGGGGTAATGAGCAGTTCTTC,CASSLELAGGNEQFF
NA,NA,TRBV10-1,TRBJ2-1,TGCGCCAGCAGTGAGTCCGGTGGGTCCTACAATGAGCAGTTCTTC,CASSESGGSYNEQFF
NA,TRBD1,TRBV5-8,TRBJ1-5,TGTGCCAGCAGCGATGGCACAGGGGGCTATCAGCCCCAGCATTTT,CASSDGTGGYQPQHF
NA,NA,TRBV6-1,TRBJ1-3,TGTGCCAGCAGTGACGGGAGGATGGTTGTCGGAAACACCATATATTTT,CASSDGRMVVGNTIYF
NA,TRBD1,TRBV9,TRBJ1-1,TGTGCCAGCAGCGCCGGACAGGGTGGTGAAGCTTTCTTT,CASSAGQGGEAFF
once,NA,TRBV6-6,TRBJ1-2,TGTGCCAGCAGTTACTCTTCTAACTATGGCTACACCTTC,CASSYSSNYGYTF
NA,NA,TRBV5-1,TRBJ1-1,TGTGCCAGCAACACCGGGAACACTGAAGCTTTCTTT,CASNTGNTEAFF
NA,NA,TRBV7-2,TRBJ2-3,TGTGCCAGCAGCTTGACATCCCGCACAGATACGCAGTATTTT,CASSLTSRTDTQYF
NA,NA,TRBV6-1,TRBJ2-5,TGTGCCAGCAGCGAAATGAGGGGTTCAGAGACCCAGTACTTC,CASSEMRGSETQYF
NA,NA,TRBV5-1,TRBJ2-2,TGCGCCAGCACGCTTCAATACGGAACCTCGAACACCGGGGAGCTGTTTTTT,CASTLQYGTSNTGELFF
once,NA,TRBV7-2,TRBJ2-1,TGTGCCAGCAGCCCCGGGCATGAGCAGTTCTTC,CASSPGHEQFF
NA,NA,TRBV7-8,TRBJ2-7,TGTGCCAGCAGCTTCTACGAGCAGTACTTC,CASSFYEQYF
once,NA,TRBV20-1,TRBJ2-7,TGCAGTGCTCGCGACAGCTACGAGCAGTACTTC,CSARDSYEQYF
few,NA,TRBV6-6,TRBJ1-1,TGTGCCACCAAGACAGAATTTAGGATCTCCACTGAAGCTTTCTTT,CATKTEFRISTEAFF
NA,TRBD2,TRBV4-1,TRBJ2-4,TGCGCCAGCAGCCCGTGGGGACTAGCGGGAGGAGCCAAAAACATTCAGTACTTC,CASSPWGLAGGAKNIQYF
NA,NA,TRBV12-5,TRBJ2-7,TGTGCTAGTGGCACGGGGTTCGAGCAGTACTTC,CASGTGFEQYF
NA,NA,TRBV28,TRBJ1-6,TGTGCCAGCAGTGGGGCCCTAGGGAGCTCCTATAATTCACCCCTCCACTTT,CASSGALGSSYNSPLHF
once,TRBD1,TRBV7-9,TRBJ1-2,TGTGCCAGCAGCCTCAGAGGGACAGGGACTCTCTATGGCTACACCTTC,CASSLRGTGTLYGYTF
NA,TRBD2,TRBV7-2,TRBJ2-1,TGTGCCAGCAGCACCCCGGGACTAGCGGGGGGGCGGGAGCAGTTCTTC,CASSTPGLAGGREQFF
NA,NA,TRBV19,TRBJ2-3,TGTGCCAGTGTCCCGACGAAACCCCCTAGCGACTCAGATACGCAGTATTTT,CASVPTKPPSDSDTQYF
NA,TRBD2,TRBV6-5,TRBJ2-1,TGTGCCAGCAGCGAGGGACTAGAAGTCTTAAATGAGCAGTTCTTC,CASSEGLEVLNEQFF
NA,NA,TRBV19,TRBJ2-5,TGTGCCAGTATGGGTATGGGATCGGGTTTCGAGACCCAGTACTTC,CASMGMGSGFETQYF
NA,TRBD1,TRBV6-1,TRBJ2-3,TGTGCCAGCAGGGGCCGGGACAGGGCCACAGATACGCAGTATTTT,CASRGRDRATDTQYF